This TCR beta chain was sequenced in a study of T cells in narcolepsy (dated by TCRdb to the late 2010s). As for the study more broadly: Patients with narcolepsy type 1 or type 2 (NT1, NT2) were enrolled in the study together with healthy control donors. To look for autoreactive T cells in narcolepsy patients that target self-antigens of hypocretin neurons (hypocretin, TRIB2), the study used TCR Vbeta sequencing to follow clonotypes in blood and CSF.

The protocol used for the library was the immunoSEQ multiplex PCR assay. Here the immuneACCESS table is served through TCRdb, limited to in-frame sequences with V and J called. Missing clones are a known gap in these copies; in checked studies unresolved V genes cover under half, and the rest lacks a known reason. In this sample the table shows 25,000 to 35,000 clones, 79% of which occur a single time. 0.8% to 1.1% of the sample is taken by the ten largest. On this clone: The specificity of this receptor is unknown. Base quality data are lacking; no much larger clone is found one base away.

CDR1 and CDR2 are read off the germline V gene as SGHDT and YYEEEE. There are 13 amino acids in the CDR3, from cysteine to phenylalanine inclusive. Only the CDR3 DNA stays, 39 bases, in frame from base 1. The V end gives up 4 bases and the J end 5 bases, leaving 2 bases in the junction not matched to a gene. Study-wide findings and limitations: Plots that compared CSF and blood CD4+ T cell clonotypes from the same patient highlighted HCRT-specific and TRIB2-specific autoreactive clonotypes. Patients and controls had comparable numbers of sequenced blood memory CD4+ clonotypes, averaging about 37,000 and 33,000, respectively. According to the report, autoreactive clonotypes were detected serially in the blood of the same patients and of different patients, but not in healthy controls. Certain blood memory CD4+ repertoires from patients and controls had no sequences that matched autoreactive T cell clones.

For TCR Vbeta sequencing, memory CD4+ T cells were sorted ex vivo from the peripheral blood of narcolepsy patients and healthy controls. Sequenced: CD45RA- memory CD4+ T cells from PBMCs. This specimen's cell subset or site label, per the study, means: memory T cells sorted ex vivo from peripheral blood. The sequence was collected from a human donor with narcolepsy. Recombination joined TRBV5-6 with TRBJ1-2; 10 of the junction bases match TRBD1. DNA sequence: TGTGCCAGCAGCGAGGGACAGGGGTATGGCTACACCTTC. Its protein reads: CASSEGQGYGYTF.